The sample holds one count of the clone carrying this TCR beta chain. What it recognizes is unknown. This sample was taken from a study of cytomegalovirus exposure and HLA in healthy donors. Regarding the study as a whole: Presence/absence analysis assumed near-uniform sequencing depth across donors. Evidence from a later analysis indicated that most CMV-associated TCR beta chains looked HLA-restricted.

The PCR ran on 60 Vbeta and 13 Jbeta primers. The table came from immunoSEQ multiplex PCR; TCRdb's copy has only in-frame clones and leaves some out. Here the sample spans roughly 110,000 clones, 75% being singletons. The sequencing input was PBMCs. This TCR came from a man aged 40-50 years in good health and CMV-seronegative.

CDR3 amino acids: CASRGTGRGEQFF. The CDR3 nucleotides are TGTGCCAGCAGGGGTACAGGGCGCGGTGAGCAGTTCTTC. The rearrangement links TRBV2 to TRBJ2-1; perhaps TRBD1 as D (6 bases). CDR3 length: 13 residues. The V gene lost 6 bases and the J gene lost 9 bases, with 15 bases spanning the gap. Germline V gene sequence: CDR1 SNHLY, CDR2 FYNNEI.